Shown below are 27 T cell receptor beta chains from a single sample sequenced in a study of early T cells in non-severe SARS-CoV-2 infection. From the 5' RACE reads, TCRdb called clonotypes with MiXCR, one entry per CDR3 protein. The sample has 30,000 to 35,000 distinct CDR3 sequences; roughly 4.8% are singletons. The source material was whole blood. The receptor set was obtained from an adult who was a healthcare worker with PCR-confirmed SARS-CoV-2 infection or an uninfected control (not recorded which).

By share of the sample, this clonotype is medium-sized. The chain has TRBV19 and TRBJ2-7; 9 nucleotides align to TRBD1. In germline, CDR1 is LNHDA, CDR2 SQIVND (reference sequence). The V segment lost 5 bases and the J segment 6 bases; nucleotides outside the gene matches: 8. The CDR3 runs to 14 residues. Written as DNA, the CDR3 is TGTGCCAGTAGTTTCGGACAGGGGAGAGGCGAGCAGTACTTC. The encoded protein is CASSFGQGRGEQYF.

This clonotype was seen many times. The rearrangement links TRBV4-2 to TRBJ2-2, with 8 bases aligning to TRBD2. The CDR3 length is 17 residues. CDR1 is LGHNA, CDR2 YNFKEQ, per germline. With 0 bases clipped from V and 4 bases from J, the junction kept 7 bases outside the gene matches. DNA for the CDR3: TGTGCCAGCAGCCAAGAATCATCGGGGGGGCGCACCGGGGAGCTGTTTTTT. Its translation: CASSQESSGGRTGELFF.

This clonotype showed up many times. The CDR3 region is CSVESRGADGYTF. The CDR3, as DNA: TGCAGCGTTGAATCCCGGGGGGCAGATGGCTACACCTTC. V and J are TRBV29-1 and TRBJ1-2; tentatively, D is TRBD1 (6 bases). CDR3 size: 13 residues. CDR1 and CDR2 from the germline V gene are SQVTM and ANQGSEA. Trimming pared 2 bases from V and 6 bases from J, leaving 13 bases between.

This clonotype appeared many times. The J gene is TRBJ1-5, the V gene TRBV4-1; 9 bases are shared with TRBD1. The junction had 5 bases not matched to a gene; V was cut back by 1 base and J by 4 bases. Germline V gene sequence: CDR1 MGHRA, CDR2 YSYEKL. This CDR3 is built from 16 residues. The CDR3 DNA reads as TGCGCCAGCAGCCAAGCCAGGACAGGGGTTAATCAGCCCCAGCATTTT. Translated, it gives CASSQARTGVNQPQHF.

This clonotype was detected ten times or more. The V and J genes are TRBV28 and TRBJ1-2; D call uncertain. The ends were cut back, 6 bases at V and 9 bases at J, with 5 bases in the middle. The CDR3 contains 9 residues. Germline V CDR1 and CDR2: MDHEN, SYDVKM. This chain's CDR3 is CASSISYTF. The CDR3 bases are TGTGCCAGCAGCATTAGCTACACCTTC.

This clonotype was counted many times. The chain is built from TRBV2 and TRBJ1-4, with 9 bases matching TRBD1. Germline trimming cut 5 bases from V and 3 bases from J; bases unmatched to any gene: 4. Germline V gives CDR1 SNHLY, CDR2 FYNNEI. The CDR3 has 15 amino acids. This CDR3 is CASSFDRGANEKLFF. DNA of the CDR3: TGTGCCAGCAGTTTTGACAGGGGGGCTAATGAAAAACTGTTTTTT.

V gene TRBV7-9 combines with J gene TRBJ2-7; 8 nucleotides line up with TRBD1. CDR1 and CDR2 (germline): SEHNR, FQNEAQ (reference sequence). There are 14 residues in the CDR3. V gave up 3 bases and J gave up 6 bases; unmatched junction bases: 7. The CDR3 here is CASSFADRAGEQYF. Here the CDR3 DNA reads TGTGCCAGCAGCTTCGCGGACAGGGCTGGCGAGCAGTACTTC. Filled out from reference TRBV7-9 and TRBJ2-7, the complete variable domain reads DTGVSQNPRHKITKRGQNVTFRCDPISEHNRLYWYRQTLGQGPEFLTYFQNEAQLEKSRLLSDRFSAERPKGSFSTLEIQRTEQGDSAMYLCASSFADRAGEQYFGPGTRLTVT.

This clonotype was detected a few times. This chain joins TRBV11-2 and TRBJ2-3; no definite D call. Germline CDR1 reads SGHAT; CDR2 reads FQNNGV. The CDR3 length is 14 residues. Deletions cut 5 bases from V and 4 bases from J, with 13 bases between. The CDR3 region is CASSLPFLADTQYF. For the CDR3, the DNA is TGTGCCAGCAGCCTACCTTTTCTTGCAGATACGCAGTATTTT.

The chain has TRBV4-1 and TRBJ2-7; no firm D call. The CDR3 spans 12 residues. The germline V and J ends were trimmed by 0 bases and 7 bases, with 7 bases remaining between them. Germline lookup yields CDR1 MGHRA and CDR2 YSYEKL. This CDR3 reads CASSQDRWEQYF. The CDR3 region has the DNA TGCGCCAGCAGCCAAGATCGATGGGAGCAGTACTTC.

This clonotype is labeled as medium-sized (0.01 to 0.1%). The chain links TRBV5-1 to TRBJ2-7, with 8 bases that match TRBD1. V shed 4 bases and J 3 bases; nucleotides not matched to a gene: 12. Germline V gene lookup returns CDR1 SGHRS and CDR2 YFSETQ. The CDR3 runs to 16 residues. The CDR3: CASSPTDRGANYEQYF. Written as DNA, the CDR3 is TGCGCCAGCAGCCCCACTGACAGGGGCGCAAACTACGAGCAGTACTTC.

This clonotype has ten or more counts. The chain's CDR3 is CASSPTGTASSYEQYF. The CDR3 DNA is TGTGCCAGCAGCCCCACCGGGACGGCGAGCTCCTACGAGCAGTACTTC. The chain carries TRBV11-3 and TRBJ2-7; either TRBD1 or TRBD2 may supply D (5 bases each). Germline values: CDR1 SGHNT, CDR2 YENEEA. V lost 5 bases and J 0 bases, leaving 17 bases between the germline ends. The CDR3 has 16 amino acids.

This clonotype is classed as medium-sized. The chain couples TRBV7-2 to TRBJ2-1; a possible D gene is TRBD2 (5 bases). Trimming stripped 2 bases from V and 5 bases from J, with 13 bases between. Germline V gene sequence: CDR1 SGHTA, CDR2 FQGNSA. The CDR3 totals 15 residues. The CDR3 sequence: CASSLWASPNNEQFF. CDR3 coding DNA: TGTGCCAGCAGCTTATGGGCTAGCCCTAACAATGAGCAGTTCTTC.

The sample holds a few counts of this clonotype. The chain is built from TRBV12-3 or TRBV12-4 and TRBJ1-6; D gene uncertain. This CDR3 has 13 amino acids. V gave up 8 bases and J gave up 7 bases, with 12 bases separating them. As DNA, the CDR3 is TGTGCCAGCGGCACCGCAGGAAATTCACCCCTCCACTTT. This codes for CASGTAGNSPLHF.

This rearrangement joins TRBV12-3 or TRBV12-4 to TRBJ2-7; D unclear. This CDR3 has 12 residues. The ends were cut back, 3 bases at V and 6 bases at J, with 9 bases in the middle. CDR3 sequence (DNA): TGTGCCAGCAGTTTTCCGTTATCCGAGCAGTACTTC. Translation: CASSFPLSEQYF.

This clonotype was found a few times. This chain joins TRBV27 and TRBJ2-3; 7 bases agree with TRBD2. CDR3 size: 15 residues. Trimming cost V 5 bases and J 2 bases; bases outside gene matches: 7. Germline CDR1 MNHEY, CDR2 SMNVEV (reference sequence). In nucleotides, the CDR3 is TGTGCCAGCAGTCCCCGCAGCGGGGTCACAGATACGCAGTATTTT. The encoded protein is CASSPRSGVTDTQYF.

This clonotype came up many times. The chain employs TRBV12-3 or TRBV12-4 and TRBJ2-2, with 11 bases matching TRBD1. This CDR3 spans 16 amino acids. V trimming: 8 bases; J trimming: 7 bases; junction bases outside the gene matches: 12. The CDR3 protein is CASGPPGTGGLGELFF. The CDR3 DNA sequence: TGTGCCAGCGGACCCCCCGGGACAGGGGGTCTCGGGGAGCTGTTTTTT.

This clonotype occurred many times. The rearrangement uses TRBV12-5 and TRBJ2-3; D might be TRBD2 (6 bases). Germline V gene sequence: CDR1 LGHNT, CDR2 FRNRAP. Trimming pared 6 bases from V and 0 bases from J, leaving 10 bases between. This CDR3 is built from 14 residues. CDR3 coding DNA: TGTGCTAGTGGCGGAAGCGGGAGCACAGATACGCAGTATTTT. Amino acids: CASGGSGSTDTQYF.

This clonotype appeared many times. The J gene is TRBJ1-5, the V gene TRBV5-4, with D maybe TRBD1 (5 bases). This CDR3 spans 16 amino acids. Trimming stripped 1 base from V and 3 bases from J, with 14 bases between. Germline V gene lookup returns CDR1 SGHNT and CDR2 YYREEE (reference sequence). The CDR3 here is CASSLWGDGDNQPQHF. The DNA for the CDR3 is TGTGCCAGCAGCTTGTGGGGGGACGGAGACAATCAGCCCCAGCATTTT.

As to this clonotype: This could be a read error, since a much larger clone is one nucleotide away. V is TRBV7-2 and J is TRBJ2-5; no reliable D call. CDR1 is SGHTA, CDR2 FQGNSA, per germline. CDR3 length equals 13 residues. The V end lost 0 bases, the J end lost 1 base, and 3 bases lay between the germline ends. The CDR3 reads CASSLAFQETQYF. DNA of the CDR3: TGTGCCAGCAGCTTAGCTTTCCAAGAGACCCAGTACTTC.

In its sample, this clonotype was seen a few times. V and J are TRBV6-1 and TRBJ2-1; a possible D gene is TRBD1 (8 bases). The V gene's germline CDR1 is MNHNS and CDR2 SASEGT. The V end was cut by 4 bases, the J end by 6 bases, with 13 bases between. The CDR3 consists of 14 residues. The CDR3 nucleotides read TGTGCCAGCAGTGGCTACAGGGGGGGCAATGAGCAGTTCTTC. This sequence encodes CASSGYRGGNEQFF.

This clonotype occurred many times. The genes are TRBV28 and TRBJ2-2; no clear D. The CDR3 length is 14 residues. Germline-derived CDR1 and CDR2 are MDHEN and SYDVKM. Trimming took 4 bases from V and 0 from J, leaving 6 bases between them. The DNA for the CDR3 is TGTGCCAGCAGTTCAGGCACGAACACCGGGGAGCTGTTTTTT. Residues: CASSSGTNTGELFF.

At least ten counts were recorded for this clonotype. The chain links TRBV29-1 to TRBJ2-7; 10 nucleotides line up with TRBD1. V lost 2 bases to trimming and J lost 2 bases; unmatched junction nucleotides: 6. CDR1 SQVTM and CDR2 ANQGSEA come from the germline V gene. There are 15 residues in the CDR3. CDR3 region: CSVETGQGSAYEQYF. The CDR3, as DNA: TGCAGCGTTGAAACGGGACAGGGGTCAGCCTACGAGCAGTACTTC.

This clonotype was observed at least ten times. V gene TRBV6-5 combines with J gene TRBJ2-7, with 7 bases fitting TRBD1. Germline V CDR1 and CDR2: MNHEY, SVGAGI. The CDR3 contains 13 residues. The V gene end was trimmed by 5 bases and the J gene end by 3 bases; junction bases not matched to a gene: 4. The CDR3 DNA is TGTGCCAGCAGTACGGGACAGATCTACGAGCAGTACTTC. It translates to CASSTGQIYEQYF.

The sample holds many counts of this clonotype. V usage is TRBV29-1 and J usage is TRBJ2-7, with TRBD2 matching 10 bases. Germline V CDR1 and CDR2: SQVTM, ANQGSEA. The CDR3 is made up of 16 amino acids. CDR3 region: CSVTSGQSRSLYEQYF. The CDR3 coding sequence is TGCAGTGTGACTAGCGGGCAATCACGGTCCCTCTACGAGCAGTACTTC.

In this sample, this clonotype turned up many times. The J gene is TRBJ2-7, the V gene TRBV28; 8 bases are a match to TRBD1. The V gene's germline CDR1 is MDHEN and CDR2 SYDVKM. V was pared by 7 bases and J by 3 bases, with 8 bases of the junction left unmatched. The CDR3 has 14 residues. Written as DNA, the CDR3 is TGTGCCAGCACCTCCTCAGGGGGCGTCTACGAGCAGTACTTC. It specifies CASTSSGGVYEQYF.

This clonotype has a count of ten or more. The chain uses TRBV28 and TRBJ1-5; D is uncertain. Trimming shortened V by 1 base and J by 4 bases, and 11 bases separated the two germline ends. Germline V CDR1 and CDR2: MDHEN, SYDVKM. The CDR3 totals 15 residues. The CDR3 sequence: CASSLLVPGNQPQHF. The DNA of the CDR3 is TGTGCCAGCAGTTTATTAGTCCCGGGAAATCAGCCCCAGCATTTT.

This clonotype was counted only a few times. The rearrangement uses TRBV10-3 and TRBJ2-2; D not certain. CDR1 and CDR2 (germline): ENHRY, SYGVKD. CDR3 length equals 14 residues. Between the trimmed V and J ends, which lost 2 bases and 5 bases, there was a span of 9 bases. DNA for the CDR3: TGTGCCATCAGTGAGGCATCGGTTACCGGGGAGCTGTTTTTT. It yields the protein CAISEASVTGELFF.